The TCR beta chain under discussion was sequenced for a study of regulatory T cells in long-lasting Graves disease (dated by TCRdb to about 2021). Background on the whole study: Persistent Graves' disease meant more than 5 years of antithyroid drug treatment with TSH receptor autoantibodies that stayed positive. Persistent Graves' disease patients were compared with newly diagnosed Graves' disease patients by peripheral blood TCR sequencing and RNA sequencing. The study took place in China and was registered as a clinical trial. A total of roughly 33 samples were covered by TCR sequencing, comprising 13 persistent and around 20 newly diagnosed Graves' disease patients. Persistent Graves' disease patients in the clinical cohort had taken antithyroid drugs for roughly 10 years on average. Overall study outcomes, separate from this receptor: Only peripheral blood was studied, because thyroid tissue, the primary lesion, was inaccessible. Sequencing and analysis were limited to the TCR beta chain. More public clonotypes were shared among persistent patients (roughly 2,700) than among newly diagnosed patients (966). Preferential use of TRBV28, TRBJ1-2 and TRBJ2-5 was observed in persistent disease, whereas TRBV20-1 and TRBJ2-1 were favored in newly diagnosed disease. Persistent Graves' disease patients showed lower TCR Shannon entropy and fewer highly expanded clones than newly diagnosed patients, suggesting clonal expansion. The authors acknowledged the small sample size as a limitation that may reduce accuracy.

V and J are truncated by 5 bases and 6 bases respectively, leaving an intervening sequence of 8 bases. Looking up the germline V gene (reference sequence) yields CDR1 SEHNR and CDR2 FQNEAQ. Its CDR3 holds 11 amino acids, cysteine through phenylalanine. Solely the CDR3 DNA is kept, with 33 bases framed from the first base. The time point label here, explained by the study, means: persistent/refractory GD, antithyroid drugs over 5 years with positive TRAb. For both TCR sequencing and RNA sequencing, RNA was extracted from PBMCs in TRIzol. Graves' disease was diagnosed according to American Thyroid Association guidelines. Recruitment of patients was carried out at an endocrinology department in Xi'an, China. Each patient gave 7 to 9.5 milliliters of peripheral blood, collected in an EDTA anticoagulant tube. PBMCs were isolated by Ficoll Paque Plus density gradient separation without further T cell sorting. An Agilent 2100 Bioanalyzer and agarose gel were used to check RNA quality, while a NanoDrop 2000 measured RNA concentration.

In its sample, this clonotype was seen a few times. Its specific antigen is unknown. Base-call qualities are not available, and no considerably larger clone is one nucleotide away. Library generation was performed with multiplex PCR. The sequencing machine was an Illumina HiSeq 4000. To build TCR beta libraries, CDR3 regions were amplified by Arm-PCR using iRepertoire HTBI primers. PCR products were gel purified before sequencing. For the original study's pipeline: Gene usage analysis of CDR3 amino acid clonotypes used the 60 to 80 TRBV and about 13 TRBJ segments found across samples. Filtered high-quality paired reads were merged into contigs using COPE and FqMerger. BLAST was used to align contigs to IMGT TRBV, TRBD and TRBJ reference genes, and CDR3 was defined according to IMGT. Any clonotype with a frequency above 0.1% was classified as a highly expanded clone. Shannon entropy served as the measure of repertoire diversity, while the Gini coefficient captured V-J evenness. A clonotype was considered public if more than one individual shared it. TCRdb reanalyzed the raw reads on its own, using fastp at Q25 for trimming and MiXCR for clone calling, and kept in-frame beta chains. All rows with the same CDR3 protein become a single entry with the most common DNA and genes. These V and J calls derive from TCRdb rather than the authors' analysis. This sample is represented by a few hundred thousand distinct CDR3 sequences; roughly a quarter of them were singletons. Approximately 26% of the sample goes to the ten largest clones.

Recombination connected TRBV7-9 to TRBJ2-7; no D gene call is confident. Sequences were derived from peripheral blood mononuclear cells (PBMCs), sampled when the disease was refractory, from a patient treated with antithyroid drugs. The clonotype originates from a female donor with Graves disease. The nucleotides read TGTGCCAGCAGCCCCGTGCGCGAGCAGTACTTC. This gives the protein CASSPVREQYF.